Listed here are 10 T cell receptor beta chains from one sample, sequenced in a study of identical twins. MiXCR, run by TCRdb on the 5' RACE reads, gives a single entry per CDR3 protein. The sample includes roughly 1.6 million distinct CDR3 sequences, about 31% of them seen just once. Sequenced material: cord blood. The source of these receptors is a newborn girl in good health.

Only a few counts were recorded for this clonotype. The chain carries TRBV5-1 and TRBJ2-7, with TRBD1 matching over 11 bases. Germline lookup yields CDR1 SGHRS and CDR2 YFSETQ. CDR3 length: 16 amino acids. With V trimmed by 1 base and J by 6 bases, 9 bases remained unmatched. The CDR3: CASSLTAGQGAGEQYF. The CDR3 nucleotides are TGCGCCAGCAGCTTGACTGCCGGACAGGGGGCCGGCGAGCAGTACTTC.

The chain links TRBV2 to TRBJ2-1, with TRBD2 as a possible D gene (6 bases). There are 14 residues in the CDR3. Germline V gene sequence: CDR1 SNHLY, CDR2 FYNNEI. V was pared by 8 bases and J by 0 bases, with 11 bases between. The CDR3 DNA follows: TGTGCCAGCTTGGGACTCCGCTCCTACAATGAGCAGTTCTTC. Its protein is CASLGLRSYNEQFF. Supplemented by reference TRBV2 and TRBJ2-1, the full variable domain reads EPEVTQTPSHQVTQMGQEVILRCVPISNHLYFYWYRQILGQKVEFLVSFYNNEISEKSEIFDDQFSVERPDGSNFTLKIRSTKLEDSAMYFCASLGLRSYNEQFFGPGTRLTVL.

This clonotype has a handful of counts. The CDR3 here is CASNIQGNTYEQYF. DNA of the CDR3: TGCGCCAGCAATATACAGGGGAACACCTACGAGCAGTACTTC. The rearrangement links TRBV10-2 to TRBJ2-7; 7 bases align to TRBD1. The CDR3 has 14 amino acids. In germline, CDR1 is WSHSY, CDR2 SAAADI. Trimming removed 7 bases from V and 2 bases from J; junction bases left unmatched: 8.

This clonotype came up a few times. This sequence joins TRBV28 and TRBJ1-2; the D gene is possibly TRBD1 (5 bases). The CDR3 covers 14 residues. The V end lost 5 bases, the J end lost 5 bases, and 15 bases lay between the germline ends. The germline gives CDR1 MDHEN, CDR2 SYDVKM. This CDR3 reads CASSTYGAVYGYTF. The CDR3 bases are TGTGCCAGCAGTACCTATGGGGCAGTATATGGCTACACCTTC.

This chain uses TRBV3-1 with TRBJ1-2; D unresolved. Trimming removed 4 bases at V and 3 bases at J, with 9 bases between. The CDR3 has 13 residues. In germline, CDR1 is LGHDT, CDR2 YNNKEL (reference sequence). This CDR3 reads CASSLGYYYGYTF. The CDR3 nucleotides are TGTGCCAGCAGCCTGGGGTACTACTATGGCTACACCTTC. Full variable domain (missing parts from reference TRBV3-1 and TRBJ1-2): DTAVSQTPKYLVTQMGNDKSIKCEQNLGHDTMYWYKQDSKKFLKIMFSYNNKELIINETVPNRFSPKSPDKAHLNLHINSLELGDSAVYFCASSLGYYYGYTFGSGTRLTVV.

The rearrangement joins TRBV7-2 to TRBJ2-7; D is undetermined. This CDR3 is 12 amino acids long. Germline loops: CDR1 SGHTA, CDR2 FQGNSA. V was trimmed by 9 bases and J by 6 bases, leaving 15 bases between them. Written as DNA, the CDR3 is TGTGCCAGACCCCTCAATACAGTCGAGCAGTACTTC. Its protein product is CARPLNTVEQYF.

This clonotype was seen only a few times. This sequence joins TRBV5-6 and TRBJ1-2; D gene ambiguous. Germline V lookup: CDR1 SGHDT, CDR2 YYEEEE. The ends were cut back, 1 base at V and 0 bases at J, with 7 bases in the middle. The CDR3 loop spans 14 amino acids. CDR3 sequence: CASSLRLTNYGYTF. The CDR3 region has the DNA TGTGCCAGCAGCTTGAGGCTCACTAACTATGGCTACACCTTC.

A note on this clonotype: A read error may produce the germline difference seen at one junction end. The genes are TRBV28 and TRBJ2-1, with a possible D match to TRBD2 (5 bases). Germline CDR1 reads MDHEN; CDR2 reads SYDVKM. The CDR3 runs 15 residues. CDR3 sequence reads: CASRLVGNSYNEQFF. The CDR3 region has the DNA TGTGCCAGCCGTTTAGTCGGGAATTCCTACAATGAGCAGTTCTTC.

The V and J genes are TRBV5-4 and TRBJ2-4; D is unresolved. V was cut by 2 bases and J by 13 bases, with 13 bases left in between. Germline V CDR1 and CDR2: SGHNT, YYREEE (reference sequence). There are 12 residues in the CDR3. CDR3 nucleotide sequence: TGTGCCAGCAGCTTAATCGGGTACCAGCAGTACTTC. Translation gives CASSLIGYQQYF.

This clonotype was counted between two and nine times. The gene calls are TRBV7-2 and TRBJ2-7; D not certain. The CDR3 length is 13 residues. The V gene's germline CDR1 is SGHTA and CDR2 FQGNSA. V lost 2 bases to trimming and J lost 2 bases, with 7 bases between them. DNA for the CDR3: TGTGCCAGCAGCTTACTATACACCTACGAGCAGTACTTC. Its translation is CASSLLYTYEQYF.